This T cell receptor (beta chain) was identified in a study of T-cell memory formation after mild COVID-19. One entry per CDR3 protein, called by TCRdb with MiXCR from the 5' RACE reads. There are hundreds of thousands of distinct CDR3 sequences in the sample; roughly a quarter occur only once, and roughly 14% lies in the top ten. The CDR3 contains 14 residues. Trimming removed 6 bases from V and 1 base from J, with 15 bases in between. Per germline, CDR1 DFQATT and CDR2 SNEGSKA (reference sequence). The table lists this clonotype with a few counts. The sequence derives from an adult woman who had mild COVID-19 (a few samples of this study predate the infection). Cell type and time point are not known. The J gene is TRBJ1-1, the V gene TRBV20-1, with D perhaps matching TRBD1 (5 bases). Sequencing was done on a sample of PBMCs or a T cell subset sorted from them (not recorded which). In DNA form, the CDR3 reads TGCAGTGCCAGGAATGGGGGTAGGAACACTGAAGCTTTCTTT. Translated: CSARNGGRNTEAFF.